The rows below give T cell receptor beta chains drawn from one sample of a study of T cell repertoires in cytomegalovirus infection. No antigens are known for them. TCRdb redid the calling of the reads with MiXCR, one entry per CDR3 protein. The data hold nearly 700,000 distinct CDR3 sequences, with about 33% observed a single time. The sequences come from cultured PBMCs, collected from culture after CMV antigen stimulation. These receptor sequences come from a human donor in good health (CMV status not recorded). Some clones in this sample may be carry-over from other donors' samples. Each CDR3 is given with its conserved first and last residue. The D gene is left open where the match is weak. Clone sizes are given selectively: once, few, many, or a class where the clone is expanded.

NA TRBJ2-7 TRBV12-3/TRBV12-4 NA CASSPTPPHEQYF TGTGCCAGCAGTCCGACTCCCCCACACGAGCAGTACTTC
NA TRBJ2-7 TRBV20-1 NA CSARDHHGTYEQYF TGCAGTGCTAGAGATCACCACGGTACCTACGAGCAGTACTTC
NA TRBJ1-5 TRBV6-1 NA CASTPEGSQPQHF TGTGCCAGCACTCCCGAAGGGTCCCAGCCCCAGCATTTT
TRBD1 TRBJ2-5 TRBV6-1 few CATRRMKTGASGTQYF TGTGCCACCAGACGAATGAAGACAGGGGCCTCGGGGACCCAGTACTTC
NA TRBJ2-5 TRBV20-1 NA CSAPQGPGQETQYF TGCAGTGCTCCTCAAGGACCCGGCCAAGAGACCCAGTACTTC
TRBD2 TRBJ2-1 TRBV28 NA CASSPSGGASREQFF TGTGCCAGCAGCCCAAGCGGGGGGGCTTCACGGGAGCAGTTCTTC
NA TRBJ2-7 TRBV12-3/TRBV12-4 NA CASSSGYQRSYEQYF TGTGCCAGCAGTTCCGGGTATCAGAGGTCCTACGAGCAGTACTTC
TRBD1 TRBJ2-2 TRBV5-1 NA CASSFRTRGKVTGELFF TGCGCCAGCAGCTTTCGGACCAGGGGGAAGGTCACCGGGGAGCTGTTTTTT
NA TRBJ1-5 TRBV15 NA CATSRDRGDYSNQPQHF TGTGCCACCAGCAGAGATCGCGGGGATTATAGCAATCAGCCCCAGCATTTT
TRBD1 TRBJ2-6 TRBV7-6 NA CASSPRTGYSSGANVLTF TGTGCCAGCAGCCCGCGGACAGGGTATTCCTCTGGGGCCAACGTCCTGACTTTC
TRBD1 TRBJ2-2 TRBV29-1 NA CSVVTGAMNTGELFF TGCAGCGTTGTAACAGGGGCTATGAACACCGGGGAGCTGTTTTTT
NA TRBJ2-3 TRBV7-9 many CASSLRLGPPRDTQYF TGTGCCAGCAGCTTACGTCTGGGTCCCCCGCGCGATACGCAGTATTTT
TRBD1 TRBJ1-2 TRBV7-2 many CASSIGQGVYYGYTF TGTGCCAGCAGCATAGGACAGGGGGTTTACTATGGCTACACCTTC
NA TRBJ1-3 TRBV7-8 few CASSLGGSTGNTIYF TGTGCCAGCAGCTTAGGGGGGAGTACTGGAAACACCATATATTTT
NA TRBJ1-3 TRBV7-2 NA CASSLGGQANSGNTIYF TGTGCCAGCAGCTTAGGGGGGCAGGCGAACTCTGGAAACACCATATATTTT
NA TRBJ1-4 TRBV15 NA CATSSPGLNEKLFF TGTGCCACCAGCAGCCCGGGCCTAAATGAAAAACTGTTTTTT
NA TRBJ1-5 TRBV7-2 many CASSFEGGGQPQHF TGTGCCAGCAGCTTTGAGGGGGGCGGTCAGCCCCAGCATTTT
NA TRBJ2-7 TRBV7-2 many CASSLESATAYEQYF TGTGCCAGCAGCTTAGAGTCGGCCACCGCATACGAGCAGTACTTC
NA TRBJ1-5 TRBV3-1 NA CASSPRPSASQPQHF TGTGCCAGCAGCCCTCGGCCGTCGGCATCGCAGCCCCAGCATTTT
NA TRBJ1-4 TRBV27 few CASSLARASGEKLFF TGTGCCAGCAGTTTGGCCAGGGCGTCTGGTGAAAAACTGTTTTTT
TRBD2 TRBJ2-5 TRBV7-2 many CASSLKGLAGDIGETQYF TGTGCCAGCAGCTTAAAGGGACTAGCGGGAGACATCGGGGAGACCCAGTACTTC
NA TRBJ2-5 TRBV20-1 NA CSATRAWTQYF TGCAGTGCCACAAGAGCATGGACCCAGTACTTC
NA TRBJ2-7 TRBV7-9 NA CASSPLWETSYEQYF TGTGCCAGCAGCCCGCTATGGGAAACCTCCTACGAGCAGTACTTC
NA TRBJ2-7 TRBV18 few CASSPRDGYEQYF TGTGCCAGCTCACCACGCGATGGATACGAGCAGTACTTC
NA TRBJ2-7 TRBV4-3 NA CASSQVPGSSSYEQYF TGCGCCAGCAGCCAAGTGCCGGGATCAAGCTCCTACGAGCAGTACTTC
TRBD2 TRBJ2-1 TRBV20-1 NA CSARSSGRASNEQFF TGCAGTGCTCGATCTAGCGGGAGGGCCTCCAATGAGCAGTTCTTC
NA TRBJ1-4 TRBV6-1 few CASSEAGAREKLFF TGTGCCAGCAGTGAAGCAGGGGCGCGGGAAAAACTGTTTTTT
TRBD1 TRBJ2-1 TRBV19 NA CASSGTVDEQFF TGTGCCAGTAGCGGGACAGTCGATGAGCAGTTCTTC